Below, 14 T cell receptor beta chains from the same sample are listed, as sequenced in a study of regulatory T cells in long-lasting Graves disease. Building of the TCR beta libraries involved iRepertoire HTBI primers and Arm-PCR of CDR3 regions. TCRdb independently ran MiXCR on the multiplex PCR reads; one entry per CDR3 protein. The sample carries some 330,000 distinct CDR3 sequences, 10% to 15% recorded once. This sample's time point: newly diagnosed GD, antithyroid drugs for less than 3 months. Making the TCR library involved RNA that had been extracted from PBMCs. These data were likewise used in another study, on T cells in Graves' hyperthyroidism and ophthalmopathy.

The sample consisted of peripheral blood mononuclear cells (PBMCs), taken at new diagnosis, from a patient treated with antithyroid drugs. All receptors come from a woman younger than 30 with Graves disease.

The chain carries TRBV4-3 and TRBJ1-2; a weak D match, TRBD1 (6 bases). With 3 bases removed from V and 4 bases from J, the gap between germline ends came to 12 bases. The germline V gene encodes CDR1 LGHNA and CDR2 YSLEER. The CDR3 has 14 residues. In DNA form, the CDR3 reads TGCGCCAGCAGCCATGACACAGGGACCTATGGCTACACCTTC. As protein: CASSHDTGTYGYTF.

This clonotype was picked up many times. The gene calls are TRBV20-1 and TRBJ2-1, with TRBD2 matching 9 bases. CDR1 is DFQATT, CDR2 SNEGSKA, per germline (reference sequence). V was pared by 6 bases and J by 1 base, with 10 bases of the junction left unmatched. The CDR3 extends over 16 amino acids. The CDR3 DNA follows: TGCAGTGCCGGGGTCGGCGGGAGGGCTTCCTACAATGAGCAGTTCTTC. Its protein is CSAGVGGRASYNEQFF.

This clonotype was detected only a few times. The rearrangement uses TRBV4-1 and TRBJ2-1, with 7 bases fitting TRBD2. J lost 6 bases, V lost 0 bases, and 20 bases had no gene match. CDR3 length: 20 amino acids. CDR1 is MGHRA, CDR2 YSYEKL, per germline. The DNA of the CDR3 is TGCGCCAGCAGCCAAGATCTTTTTCGATCGCGGACTCGGGGGGTCAATGAGCAGTTCTTC. This translates into CASSQDLFRSRTRGVNEQFF.

The J gene is TRBJ1-1, the V gene TRBV4-1; D not certain. The CDR3 is made up of 13 amino acids. Trimming pared 4 bases from V and 10 bases from J, leaving 16 bases between. Germline V gene data show CDR1 as MGHRA and CDR2 as YSYEKL. This chain's CDR3 is CASSPLSRFGAFF. CDR3 DNA sequence: TGCGCCAGCAGCCCCTTAAGCAGATTTGGAGCTTTCTTT.

This clonotype was recorded many times. The rearrangement links TRBV18 to TRBJ1-1; D ambiguous. Trimming removed 1 base at V and 1 base at J, with 4 bases between. This CDR3 spans 13 amino acids. Looked up from germline, CDR1 is KGHSH and CDR2 is LQKENI. CDR3 loop: CASSPQRNTEAFF. CDR3 DNA: TGTGCCAGCTCACCACAGAGGAACACTGAAGCTTTCTTT.

This clonotype turned up a few times. The genes are TRBV9 and TRBJ1-1; D not certain. This CDR3 has 13 residues. V was trimmed by 1 base and J by 3 bases, leaving 7 bases between them. The V gene's germline CDR1 is SGDLS and CDR2 YYNGEE. The CDR3 sequence: CASSVREDTEAFF. The CDR3 region has the DNA TGTGCCAGCAGCGTACGGGAGGACACTGAAGCTTTCTTT.

The sample holds many counts of this clonotype. The chain couples TRBV11-2 to TRBJ1-1, with 7 bases that match TRBD1. This CDR3 has 17 residues. Unmatched junction bases numbered 17, after V lost 5 bases and J lost 5 bases. From germline, CDR1 is SGHAT and CDR2 FQNNGV. In DNA form, the CDR3 reads TGTGCCAGCAGCCCCCCGCGGAGGGGGCGTTTGGATACTGAAGCTTTCTTT. Amino acids: CASSPPRRGRLDTEAFF.

The gene calls are TRBV20-1 and TRBJ2-4, with 11 bases lining up with TRBD2. After removal of 5 bases from V and 6 bases from J, the junction contained 6 bases not matched to a gene. The CDR3 length is 14 residues. Germline V gene data show CDR1 as DFQATT and CDR2 as SNEGSKA (reference sequence). CDR3 sequence reads: CSAGASGRINIQYF. In nucleotides, the CDR3 is TGCAGTGCTGGGGCTAGCGGGAGGATAAACATTCAGTACTTC.

The V and J genes are TRBV20-1 and TRBJ2-5; D call uncertain. V was trimmed by 0 bases and J by 5 bases, leaving 7 bases between them. The CDR3 loop spans 12 amino acids. Germline lookup yields CDR1 DFQATT and CDR2 SNEGSKA (reference sequence). The CDR3 sequence: CSARDGRETQYF. As DNA, the CDR3 is TGCAGTGCTAGAGATGGGCGGGAGACCCAGTACTTC.

This clonotype was found many times. The V and J genes are TRBV19 and TRBJ2-1; 7 nucleotides align to TRBD2. This CDR3 comprises 16 residues. V was pared by 5 bases and J by 5 bases, with 12 bases of the junction left unmatched. The germline V gene encodes CDR1 LNHDA and CDR2 SQIVND (reference sequence). CDR3 loop: CASSRPSLAPHNEQFF. As DNA, the CDR3 is TGTGCCAGTAGTCGCCCGTCACTAGCGCCACACAATGAGCAGTTCTTC. The whole variable domain, remainder taken from reference TRBV19 and TRBJ2-1, is DGGITQSPKYLFRKEGQNVTLSCEQNLNHDAMYWYRQDPGQGLRLIYYSQIVNDFQKGDIAEGYSVSREKKESFPLTVTSAQKNPTAFYLCASSRPSLAPHNEQFFGPGTRLTVL.

The chain recombines TRBV20-1 with TRBJ2-7; the D call may be TRBD1 or TRBD2 (6 bases each). The germline gives CDR1 DFQATT, CDR2 SNEGSKA (reference sequence). Trimming cost V 6 bases and J 5 bases, with 17 bases left between them. The CDR3 contains 13 residues. The CDR3 region has the DNA TGCAGTGCGTCAATAGGGGGACTGAACGAGCAGTACTTC. Translated: CSASIGGLNEQYF.

This clonotype was seen at least ten times. The V call is TRBV7-2, the J call TRBJ1-3, with a tentative D call TRBD1 (5 bases). The CDR3 is 15 residues long. The V gene's germline CDR1 is SGHTA and CDR2 FQGNSA. The germline V and J ends were trimmed by 4 bases and 3 bases, with 13 bases remaining between them. The CDR3 here is CASSSSEGRGNTIYF. CDR3 nucleotide sequence: TGTGCCAGCAGCTCCTCGGAGGGACGTGGAAACACCATATATTTT.

This clonotype was seen repeatedly, ten times or more. The chain has TRBV6-1 and TRBJ1-2, with 9 bases matching TRBD1. The CDR3 covers 14 residues. Per germline, CDR1 MNHNS and CDR2 SASEGT. The V segment lost 10 bases and the J segment 8 bases; nucleotides outside the gene matches: 14. CDR3 bases: TGTGCCAACTACCGGGACAGGGACCTCGGAGGCTACACCTTC. Its translation: CANYRDRDLGGYTF.

This clonotype has at least ten counts. The J gene is TRBJ1-2, the V gene TRBV4-1; D unclear. V dropped 0 bases and J dropped 6 bases, with 14 bases sitting between them. The CDR3 contains 15 residues. From germline, CDR1 is MGHRA and CDR2 YSYEKL. DNA for the CDR3: TGCGCCAGCAGCCAAGAAAGTAGAGTAGTCGATGGCTACACCTTC. This translates into CASSQESRVVDGYTF.